These 4 T cell receptor beta chains were all obtained from the same sample, sequenced in a study of early T cells in non-severe SARS-CoV-2 infection. TCRdb used MiXCR to reprocess the 5' RACE reads, holding one entry per CDR3 protein. Found here are 75,000 to 100,000 distinct CDR3 sequences, roughly 13% of them singletons; the top ten hold about 10%. The sample comprised whole blood. These receptors all stem from an adult who was a healthcare worker with PCR-confirmed SARS-CoV-2 infection or an uninfected control (not recorded which).

The chain couples TRBV7-9 to TRBJ1-1; perhaps TRBD1 as D (5 bases). Germline V gives CDR1 SEHNR, CDR2 FQNEAQ (reference sequence). This CDR3 is built from 14 residues. V lost 3 bases to trimming and J lost 1 base, with 9 bases between them. This chain's CDR3 is CASSFSGQNTEAFF. The CDR3 nucleotides are TGTGCCAGCAGCTTCTCCGGACAGAACACTGAAGCTTTCTTT.

J is TRBJ1-1 and V is TRBV6-1; D is perhaps TRBD1 (6 bases). This CDR3 contains 14 residues. Germline CDR1 and CDR2: MNHNS and SASEGT. V was cut by 8 bases and J by 1 base, with 14 bases left in between. The CDR3 DNA reads as TGTGCCAGCGTGATCGGACAGTCGAACACTGAAGCTTTCTTT. Translated: CASVIGQSNTEAFF.

The chain has TRBV7-8 and TRBJ1-5; tentative D call: TRBD1 (6 bases). Looked up from germline, CDR1 is SGHVS and CDR2 is FQNEAQ. The CDR3 sequence is 14 residues long. The V gene lost 5 bases and the J gene lost 2 bases, with 10 bases spanning the gap. DNA for the CDR3: TGTGCCAGCAGCCAACAGGGAGGCAATCAGCCCCAGCATTTT. Translation: CASSQQGGNQPQHF. Looking up the rest from reference TRBV7-8 and TRBJ1-5 gives the full variable domain: GAGVSQSPRYKVAKRGQDVALRCDPISGHVSLFWYQQALGQGPEFLTYFQNEAQLDKSGLPSDRFFAERPEGSVSTLKIQRTQQEDSAVYLCASSQQGGNQPQHFGDGTRLSIL.

The CDR3 spells CASSIDRAFEQFF. The CDR3 coding sequence is TGTGCCAGTAGTATAGACAGGGCGTTTGAGCAGTTCTTC. The chain has TRBV19 and TRBJ2-1, with D tentatively TRBD1 (5 bases). The CDR3 is made up of 13 amino acids. Germline V gives CDR1 LNHDA, CDR2 SQIVND (reference sequence). V lost 0 bases and J lost 9, with 9 bases in between. The variable domain in full, completed from reference TRBV19 and TRBJ2-1, reads DGGITQSPKYLFRKEGQNVTLSCEQNLNHDAMYWYRQDPGQGLRLIYYSQIVNDFQKGDIAEGYSVSREKKESFPLTVTSAQKNPTAFYLCASSIDRAFEQFFGPGTRLTVL.